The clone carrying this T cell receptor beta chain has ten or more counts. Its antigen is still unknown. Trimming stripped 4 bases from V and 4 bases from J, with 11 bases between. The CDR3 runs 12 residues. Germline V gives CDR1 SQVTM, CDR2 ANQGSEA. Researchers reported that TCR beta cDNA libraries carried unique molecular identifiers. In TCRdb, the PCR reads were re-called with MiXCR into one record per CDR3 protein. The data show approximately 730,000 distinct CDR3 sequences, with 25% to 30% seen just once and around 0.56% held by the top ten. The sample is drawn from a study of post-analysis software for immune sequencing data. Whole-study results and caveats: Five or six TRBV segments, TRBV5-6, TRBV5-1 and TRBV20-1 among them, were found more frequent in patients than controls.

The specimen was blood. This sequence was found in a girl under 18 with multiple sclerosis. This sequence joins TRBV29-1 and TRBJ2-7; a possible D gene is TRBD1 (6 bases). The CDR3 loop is CSVGPGVYEQYF. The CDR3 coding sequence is TGCAGCGTTGGACCAGGGGTTTACGAGCAGTACTTC.